This TCR beta chain originates from a study of blood T cell repertoires in COVID-19 (dated by TCRdb to 2020 to 2022). In terms of the full investigation: Collaborator samples came from the United States, Italy and Spain and covered acute and convalescent phases of COVID-19. The prospective study material was composed of cDNA or gDNA derived from T cells, B-cell-depleted T cells, or PBMCs. Deeply sampled blood TCRbeta repertoires from subjects exposed to, actively infected with, or recovered from COVID-19 were included in the dataset. The repertoires were released in a freely available public database meant as a resource for research on the immune response to SARS-CoV-2. Samples were obtained from the ongoing ImmuneRACE study (first 160 participants) and from approximately 1,200 subjects provided by 6 global collaborators. Nearly every sample came with metadata listing a de-identified subject ID, COVID-19 status, age in years and sex. Where HLA class I and class II types were available, the types were taken from metadata supplied by the sample provider, not from assay-based typing.

According to the germline V gene (reference sequence), CDR1 reads WNHNN and CDR2 reads SYGVQD. The CDR3 runs 15 residues from the cysteine to the phenylalanine. Only the CDR3 DNA is retained, 45 bases long and in frame from the first base. The V end gives up 3 bases and the J end 3 bases, leaving 8 bases in the junction not matched to a gene. Results and caveats for the whole study, not just this receptor: The quantity of clinical and demographic metadata differed by source and by participant and was supplied without curation.

As regards this clone: Which antigen it targets is not known. The sample holds no much larger clone one base away, and base qualities are not on file.

Each collaborating institution followed its own protocols to collect whole blood in K2EDTA tubes. For TCRbeta analysis, collaborators shipped samples as frozen whole blood, isolated PBMCs, or DNA extracted from either of those sample types. The immunoSEQ Assay, a bias-controlled multiplex PCR, was used to amplify TCRbeta CDR3 regions from genomic DNA. In the paper's pipeline: The number of nucleated cells in each sample was estimated from the amplification of reference gene primers within the assay. To quantify the absolute abundance of each unique TCRbeta CDR3 rearrangement, sequence reads were collapsed and filtered. For each sample, productive Simpson clonality was calculated by taking the square root of Simpson's diversity index across productive rearrangements. In TCRdb, the immuneACCESS table is reduced to in-frame sequences with V and J assigned. These tables do not hold every clone; where another copy was compared, an unresolved V gene accounts for under half, and the others remain unexplained. V, J and clone size reflect that table, while D and trimming were determined from the DNA. This sample gives around 95,000 clones in total; around 85% of them show up just once. The ten largest clones represent under 15% of the sample.

Sequenced material: peripheral blood. The clonotype was recovered from a man aged 45-65 years with active or convalescent COVID-19. The chain links TRBV10-1 with TRBJ2-7, with 7 bases in between that match TRBD1. At the DNA level, the sequence is TGCGCCAGCAGTGAAAGACAGGGAATCCGCTACGAGCAGTACTTC. Its product reads: CASSERQGIRYEQYF.